The clone carrying this T cell receptor (beta chain) has at least ten counts. Antigen: not known. The TCR beta CDR3 regions underwent amplification using RNA transcripts as the source. The HTBI primer set was used in a first-round RT-PCR of the TCR CDR3. One entry per CDR3 protein, called by TCRdb with MiXCR from the multiplex PCR reads. The repertoire has about 420,000 distinct CDR3 sequences, roughly 13% of them found once; the top ten carry about 5%. This specimen comes from a study of T cells in Graves' hyperthyroidism and ophthalmopathy. The study's findings and limits: The majority of expanded thyroid clonotypes above 0.001 also appeared in blood.

The study defined stable Graves' hyperthyroidism as no ophthalmopathy progression within 18 months. Diagnostic decisions used clinical symptoms, serum thyroxine and TRAb, thyroid ultrasound and orbital computed tomography. Extraction of PBMCs used under 13 ml of fresh peripheral blood. With V trimmed by 6 bases and J by 5 bases, 8 bases remained unmatched. The CDR3 extends over 14 amino acids. CDR1 and CDR2 from the germline V gene are MNHNS and SASEGT. The rearrangement uses TRBV6-1 and TRBJ2-5, with 8 bases identical to TRBD1. The source of this sequence is a young woman with Graves' hyperthyroidism. The sample comprised blood. The CDR3 region has the DNA TGTGCCAGCAGCGACAGGGGAGAAGGGGAGACCCAGTACTTC. Translated: CASSDRGEGETQYF.